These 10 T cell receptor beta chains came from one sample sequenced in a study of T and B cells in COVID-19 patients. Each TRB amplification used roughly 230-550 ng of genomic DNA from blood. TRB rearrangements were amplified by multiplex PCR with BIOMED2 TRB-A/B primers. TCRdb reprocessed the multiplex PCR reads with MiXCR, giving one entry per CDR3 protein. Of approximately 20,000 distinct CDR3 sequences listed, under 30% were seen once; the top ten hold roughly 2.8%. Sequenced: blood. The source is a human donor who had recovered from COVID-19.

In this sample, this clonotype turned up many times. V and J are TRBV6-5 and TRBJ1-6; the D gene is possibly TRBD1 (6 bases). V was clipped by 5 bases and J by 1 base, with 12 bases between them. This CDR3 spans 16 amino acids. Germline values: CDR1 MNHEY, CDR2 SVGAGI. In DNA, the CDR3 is TGTGCCAGCAGTACGGACAGTGGGTCCTATAATTCACCCCTCCACTTT. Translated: CASSTDSGSYNSPLHF.

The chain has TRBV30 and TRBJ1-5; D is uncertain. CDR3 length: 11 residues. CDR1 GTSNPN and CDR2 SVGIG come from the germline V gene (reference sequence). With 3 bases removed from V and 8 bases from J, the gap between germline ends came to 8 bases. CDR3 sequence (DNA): TGTGCCTGGAGCCCACGGGAGCCCCAGCATTTT. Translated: CAWSPREPQHF.

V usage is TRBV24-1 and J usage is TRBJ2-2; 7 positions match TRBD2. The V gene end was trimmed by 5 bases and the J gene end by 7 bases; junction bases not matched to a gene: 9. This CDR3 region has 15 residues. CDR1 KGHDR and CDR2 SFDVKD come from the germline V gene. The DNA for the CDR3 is TGTGCCACCAGTGCGGGGGGTATCGAAGACGGGGAGCTGTTTTTT. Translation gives CATSAGGIEDGELFF.

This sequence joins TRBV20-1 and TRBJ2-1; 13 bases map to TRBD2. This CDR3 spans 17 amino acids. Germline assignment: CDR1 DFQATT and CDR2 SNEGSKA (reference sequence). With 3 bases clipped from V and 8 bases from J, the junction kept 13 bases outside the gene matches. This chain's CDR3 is CSARDRLGTSGTYEQFF. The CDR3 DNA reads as TGCAGTGCTAGGGATCGTTTGGGGACTAGCGGGACCTATGAGCAGTTCTTC.

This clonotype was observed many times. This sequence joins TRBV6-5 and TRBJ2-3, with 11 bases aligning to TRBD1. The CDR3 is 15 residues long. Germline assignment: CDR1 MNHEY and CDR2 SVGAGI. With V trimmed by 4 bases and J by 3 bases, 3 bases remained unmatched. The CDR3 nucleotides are TGTGCCAGCAGTTTTGGGACAGGGGGGACAGATACGCAGTATTTT. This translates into CASSFGTGGTDTQYF.

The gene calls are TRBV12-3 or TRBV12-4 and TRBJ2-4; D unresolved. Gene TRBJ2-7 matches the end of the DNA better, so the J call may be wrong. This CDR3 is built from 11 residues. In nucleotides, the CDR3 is TGTGCCAGCAGTCAATCCTACGAGCAGTACTTC. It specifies CASSQSYEQYF.

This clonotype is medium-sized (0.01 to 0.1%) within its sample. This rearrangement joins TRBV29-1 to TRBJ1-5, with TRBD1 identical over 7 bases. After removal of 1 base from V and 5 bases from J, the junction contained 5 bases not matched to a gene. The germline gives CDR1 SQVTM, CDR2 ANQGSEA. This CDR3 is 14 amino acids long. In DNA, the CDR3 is TGCAGCGTTGAAGGTCAGGGGGGAGATCAGCCCCAGCATTTT. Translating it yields CSVEGQGGDQPQHF. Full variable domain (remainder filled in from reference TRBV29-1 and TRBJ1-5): SAVISQKPSRDICQRGTSLTIQCQVDSQVTMMFWYRQQPGQSLTLIATANQGSEATYESGFVIDKFPISRPNLTFSTLTVSNMSPEDSSIYLCSVEGQGGDQPQHFGDGTRLSIL.

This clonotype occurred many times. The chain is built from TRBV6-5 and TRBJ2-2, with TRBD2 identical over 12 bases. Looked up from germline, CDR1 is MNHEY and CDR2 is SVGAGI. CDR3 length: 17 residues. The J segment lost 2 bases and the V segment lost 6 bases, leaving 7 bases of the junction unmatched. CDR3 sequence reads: CASRHLLAGGNTGELFF. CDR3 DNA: TGTGCCAGCAGACACTTACTAGCGGGGGGCAACACCGGGGAGCTGTTTTTT.

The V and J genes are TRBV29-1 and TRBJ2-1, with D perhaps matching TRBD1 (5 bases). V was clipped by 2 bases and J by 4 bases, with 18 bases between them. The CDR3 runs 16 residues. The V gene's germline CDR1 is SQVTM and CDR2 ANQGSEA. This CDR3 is CSVESTALAAYNEQFF. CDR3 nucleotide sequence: TGCAGCGTTGAATCGACAGCCCTTGCCGCTTACAATGAGCAGTTCTTC.

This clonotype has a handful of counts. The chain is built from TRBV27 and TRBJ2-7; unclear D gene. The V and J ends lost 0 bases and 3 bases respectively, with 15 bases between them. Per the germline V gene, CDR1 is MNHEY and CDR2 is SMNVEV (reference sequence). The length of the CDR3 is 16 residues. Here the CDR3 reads CASSLSITAYVYEQYF. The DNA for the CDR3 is TGTGCCAGCAGTTTATCGATAACAGCGTACGTCTACGAGCAGTACTTC.